This entry lists 26 T cell receptor beta chains sequenced from one sample in a study of T cell responses to AZD1222 COVID-19 vaccine. Some clones are missing from TCRdb's copy, which holds only in-frame ones; the method was immunoSEQ multiplex PCR. This sample has roughly 75,000 clones; roughly 84% occur once, and the top ten carry approximately 9.8%. The starting material was peripheral blood, obtained on day 0 of AZD1222 vaccination. The receptors originated from an adult in good health.

The chain combines TRBV7-2 with TRBJ1-1; 9 nucleotides agree with TRBD1. The J segment lost 7 bases and the V segment lost 2 bases, leaving 8 bases of the junction unmatched. There are 15 residues in the CDR3. Germline assignment: CDR1 SGHTA and CDR2 FQGNSA. The CDR3 sequence: CASSLNTGGQNEAFF. As DNA, the CDR3 is TGTGCCAGCAGCTTAAACACAGGGGGCCAAAATGAAGCTTTCTTT.

The chain links TRBV7-2 to TRBJ2-7; D is unresolved. The germline CDR1 and CDR2 sequences are SGHTA and FQGNSA. V was shortened by 1 base and J by 4 bases, with 5 bases between the two germline ends. CDR3 size: 12 residues. Here the CDR3 DNA reads TGTGCCAGCAGCTTAGACACTTACGAGCAGTACTTC. Its protein is CASSLDTYEQYF.

The V and J genes are TRBV4-2 and TRBJ1-2; TRBD1 matches 9 bases. The CDR3 has 16 residues. Trimming cost V 0 bases and J 7 bases; bases outside gene matches: 9. The germline V gene has CDR1 LGHNA and CDR2 YNFKEQ. The DNA for the CDR3 is TGTGCCAGCAGCCAAGATATGTCTGACAGGGGGGGTGGCTACACCTTC. It translates to CASSQDMSDRGGGYTF.

The V gene is TRBV5-1, the J gene TRBJ1-6; the D gene is possibly TRBD1 (6 bases). The length of the CDR3 is 16 residues. Looked up from germline, CDR1 is SGHRS and CDR2 is YFSETQ. V dropped 1 base and J dropped 10 bases, with 18 bases sitting between them. This CDR3 is CASSLPLTGSGSPLHF. CDR3 bases: TGCGCCAGCAGCTTGCCTCTAACAGGGTCTGGGTCACCCCTCCACTTT.

The genes are TRBV6-5 and TRBJ2-7, with D possibly matching TRBD2 (6 bases). The V and J ends lost 0 bases and 3 bases respectively, with 12 bases between them. CDR1 and CDR2 (germline): MNHEY, SVGAGI. The CDR3 loop spans 15 amino acids. This CDR3 reads CASSYSGGPLYEQYF. The DNA of the CDR3 is TGTGCCAGCAGTTACTCGGGAGGTCCTCTCTACGAGCAGTACTTC.

CDR3 nucleotide sequence: TGTGCCTGGAGTGTTATGGGCGGGCATAGCAATCAGCCCCAGCATTTT. Encoded protein: CAWSVMGGHSNQPQHF. The V call is TRBV30, the J call TRBJ1-5; D ambiguous. The germline V and J ends were trimmed by 0 bases and 0 bases, with 12 bases remaining between them. The CDR3 sequence is 16 residues long. Germline assignment: CDR1 GTSNPN and CDR2 SVGIG (reference sequence).

This chain connects TRBV18 to TRBJ1-3, with TRBD1 as a possible D gene (5 bases). The CDR3 has 15 residues. Germline V gene sequence: CDR1 KGHSH, CDR2 LQKENI. Trimming cost V 3 bases and J 0 bases, with 9 bases left between them. CDR3 DNA: TGTGCCAGCTCACCGACAGAAGACTCTGGAAACACCATATATTTT. Amino acids: CASSPTEDSGNTIYF.

J is TRBJ1-4 and V is TRBV10-3; 9 bases map to TRBD1. V gave up 1 base and J gave up 5 bases; unmatched junction bases: 5. This CDR3 is 16 amino acids long. Germline CDR1 ENHRY, CDR2 SYGVKD. The CDR3 here is CAISEWGQGGNEKLFF. The DNA for the CDR3 is TGTGCCATCAGTGAGTGGGGACAGGGAGGAAATGAAAAACTGTTTTTT.

The V call is TRBV30, the J call TRBJ2-3; D remains ambiguous. The V gene's germline CDR1 is GTSNPN and CDR2 SVGIG (reference sequence). The CDR3 runs to 12 residues. Trimming pared 0 bases from V and 1 base from J, leaving 2 bases between. The CDR3 protein is CAWSVRTDTQYF. CDR3 bases: TGTGCCTGGAGTGTTCGCACAGATACGCAGTATTTT.

The chain carries TRBV7-8 and TRBJ1-5; D gene ambiguous. Germline V CDR1 and CDR2: SGHVS, FQNEAQ. The length of the CDR3 is 17 residues. V was trimmed by 5 bases and J by 11 bases, leaving 28 bases between them. CDR3 DNA sequence: TGTGCCAGCAGCCCACGACCCGGGATCCAGGCCCAATCTTCCCAGCATTTT. As protein: CASSPRPGIQAQSSQHF.

This clone was seen only a few times. The V call is TRBV6-5, the J call TRBJ1-1; TRBD1 matches at 8 bases. Germline values: CDR1 MNHEY, CDR2 SVGAGI. The CDR3 consists of 15 residues. With 5 bases clipped from V and 5 bases from J, the junction kept 10 bases outside the gene matches. The CDR3: CASSQNQGARTEAFF. The CDR3 DNA reads as TGTGCCAGCAGTCAGAACCAGGGGGCCAGAACTGAAGCTTTCTTT.

The V call is TRBV24-1, the J call TRBJ2-2; D not certain. Trimming cost V 4 bases and J 2 bases, with 10 bases left between them. Germline V CDR1 and CDR2: KGHDR, SFDVKD. The CDR3 extends over 15 amino acids. The chain's CDR3 is CATSDPGSNTGELFF. The DNA for the CDR3 is TGTGCCACCAGTGACCCCGGGTCCAACACCGGGGAGCTGTTTTTT.

J is TRBJ1-1 and V is TRBV29-1; no clear D. Germline loops: CDR1 SQVTM, CDR2 ANQGSEA. The CDR3 is 13 residues long. V was trimmed by 3 bases and J by 1 base, leaving 9 bases between them. CDR3 protein: CSVDRLGNTEAFF. CDR3 DNA sequence: TGCAGCGTTGACCGGTTGGGGAACACTGAAGCTTTCTTT.

This clone was found once. The CDR3 is CASWALAGSHNEQFF. The CDR3 region has the DNA TGTGCCAGCTGGGCTCTAGCGGGGTCCCACAATGAGCAGTTCTTC. The chain employs TRBV6-5 and TRBJ2-1, with 9 bases that match TRBD2. This CDR3 comprises 15 residues. The V and J ends lost 8 bases and 5 bases, in that order; junction bases with no gene match: 10. Germline loops: CDR1 MNHEY, CDR2 SVGAGI.

The chain carries TRBV11-2 and TRBJ2-3; 14 positions match TRBD2. The germline CDR1 and CDR2 sequences are SGHAT and FQNNGV. V lost 4 bases and J lost 4; bases outside the gene matches: 1. The CDR3 sequence is 15 residues long. CDR3 coding DNA: TGTGCCAGCAGCTCGGGACTAGCGGGGGCAGATACGCAGTATTTT. This gives the protein CASSSGLAGADTQYF.

The chain is built from TRBV5-5 and TRBJ1-6, with D possibly matching TRBD1 (5 bases). Germline V gives CDR1 SGHKS, CDR2 YYEKEE (reference sequence). The CDR3 sequence is 15 residues long. V lost 4 bases, J lost 7 bases, and 15 bases lay in between. CDR3 sequence: CASSLGASVNSPLHF. The CDR3 DNA is TGTGCCAGCAGCCTAGGGGCATCGGTAAATTCACCCCTCCACTTT.

CDR3 sequence (DNA): TGTGCCAGCAGCCCGCCCGGGGGGACAGCCGGAAACACCATATATTTT. Its translation is CASSPPGGTAGNTIYF. The chain joins TRBV3-1 (or the pseudogene TRBV3-2) to TRBJ1-3; 7 bases are a match to TRBD1. The V segment lost 4 bases and the J segment 4 bases; nucleotides outside the gene matches: 10. This CDR3 comprises 16 residues. Per germline, CDR1 LGHDT and CDR2 YNNKEL (reference sequence).

This chain links TRBV9 with TRBJ1-3; unclear D gene. The CDR3 is 15 amino acids. V lost 0 bases, J lost 0 bases, and 7 bases lay in between. Germline loops: CDR1 SGDLS, CDR2 YYNGEE. As DNA, the CDR3 is TGTGCCAGCAGCGTAGAGTCAGCCTCTGGAAACACCATATATTTT. Translating it yields CASSVESASGNTIYF.

The rearrangement joins TRBV5-1 to TRBJ1-6, with 7 bases aligning to TRBD1. The CDR3 totals 15 residues. CDR1 SGHRS and CDR2 YFSETQ come from the germline V gene. The J segment lost 2 bases and the V segment lost 4 bases, leaving 3 bases of the junction unmatched. CDR3 protein: CASSTTGTYNSPLHF. Written as DNA, the CDR3 is TGCGCCAGCAGCACGACAGGGACCTATAATTCACCCCTCCACTTT.

V gene TRBV9 combines with J gene TRBJ2-5; D might be TRBD1 (5 bases). Between the trimmed V and J ends, which lost 2 bases and 1 base, there was a span of 12 bases. CDR1 SGDLS and CDR2 YYNGEE come from the germline V gene. The CDR3 loop spans 15 amino acids. CDR3 nucleotides: TGTGCCAGCAGCGTCACGGAAGGGGTCCAAGAGACCCAGTACTTC. Translating gives CASSVTEGVQETQYF.

The chain uses TRBV4-2 and TRBJ1-5; possibly TRBD1 for D (5 bases). V gave up 0 bases and J gave up 7 bases, with 13 bases separating them. This CDR3 spans 15 amino acids. Germline values: CDR1 LGHNA, CDR2 YNFKEQ. This CDR3 reads CASSQEGGARQPQHF. Here the CDR3 DNA reads TGTGCCAGCAGCCAAGAAGGAGGGGCTCGGCAGCCCCAGCATTTT.

This rearrangement joins TRBV7-2 to TRBJ2-7; maybe TRBD2 (7 bases). Trimming took 4 bases from V and 4 from J, leaving 14 bases between them. The CDR3 length is 14 residues. CDR1 and CDR2 (germline): SGHTA, FQGNSA. The CDR3 is CASSSARGQYEQYF. The DNA for the CDR3 is TGTGCCAGCAGCTCAGCGCGGGGGCAGTACGAGCAGTACTTC.

The CDR3 spells CASSWGGQETQYF. As DNA, the CDR3 is TGTGCCAGCAGTTGGGGGGGGCAAGAGACCCAGTACTTC. The rearrangement uses TRBV28 and TRBJ2-5; 7 bases fit TRBD2. CDR1 is MDHEN, CDR2 SYDVKM, per germline. Germline trimming cut 4 bases from V and 2 bases from J; bases unmatched to any gene: 1. The length of the CDR3 is 13 residues.

The rearrangement links TRBV7-2 to TRBJ1-1; the match to TRBD1 covers 10 bases. CDR3 length: 14 amino acids. The germline gives CDR1 SGHTA, CDR2 FQGNSA. The junction had 3 bases not matched to a gene; V was cut back by 4 bases and J by 4 bases. This CDR3 is CASSSDRGSTEAFF. In DNA, the CDR3 is TGTGCCAGCAGCTCGGACAGGGGGAGCACTGAAGCTTTCTTT.

CDR3 in amino acids: CASSFSTVYGYTF. The CDR3 DNA reads TGTGCCAGCAGTTTTTCAACAGTATATGGCTACACCTTC. This sequence joins TRBV28 and TRBJ1-2, with unresolved D. The CDR3 spans 13 residues. From germline, CDR1 is MDHEN and CDR2 SYDVKM. V was shortened by 3 bases and J by 5 bases, with 10 bases between the two germline ends.

This chain joins TRBV9 and TRBJ1-1; D might be TRBD1 (6 bases). With 3 bases removed from V and 7 bases from J, the gap between germline ends came to 10 bases. The CDR3 sequence is 12 residues long. From germline, CDR1 is SGDLS and CDR2 YYNGEE. CDR3 residues: CASSDGGSEAFF. CDR3 sequence (DNA): TGTGCCAGCAGCGACGGGGGCAGTGAAGCTTTCTTT.